These 9 T cell receptor beta chains originate from one sample sequenced in a study of CD8 T cells in Susac syndrome. Reverse transcription used about 0.5 to 1 ug RNA and random hexamers. TCRdb processed the immunoSEQ multiplex PCR reads anew with MiXCR; each CDR3 protein has one entry. The table shows 150,000 to 200,000 distinct CDR3 sequences, with around 95% occurring only once. Sequencing was performed on CD4+ T cells from PBMCs. The source is a human donor with Susac syndrome.

V gene TRBV3-1 combines with J gene TRBJ2-7; 14 nucleotides line up with TRBD2. CDR1 LGHDT and CDR2 YNNKEL come from the germline V gene (reference sequence). V lost 4 bases to trimming and J lost 7 bases; unmatched junction nucleotides: 0. This CDR3 spans 13 amino acids. The CDR3 DNA reads TGTGCCAGCAGCCGGACTAGCGGGGGGGAGCAGTACTTC. Translation gives CASSRTSGGEQYF.

V usage is TRBV11-2 and J usage is TRBJ2-1; 9 bases agree with TRBD2. The germline gives CDR1 SGHAT, CDR2 FQNNGV. The CDR3 runs 14 residues. V was clipped by 5 bases and J by 9 bases; unmatched bases: 8. The CDR3 sequence: CASSLGTSTREQFF. The DNA of the CDR3 is TGTGCCAGCAGCCTAGGGACTAGCACGCGTGAGCAGTTCTTC.

The J gene is TRBJ2-5, the V gene TRBV5-1, with D possibly being TRBD2 (6 bases). CDR3 length equals 15 residues. The V and J ends lost 0 bases and 0 bases respectively, with 9 bases between them. CDR1 and CDR2 (germline): SGHRS, YFSETQ. The CDR3 bases are TGCGCCAGCAGCTTGGCTACGGGAGACCAAGAGACCCAGTACTTC. Amino acids: CASSLATGDQETQYF.

The chain combines TRBV10-3 with TRBJ2-3; 7 positions match TRBD1. The V gene end was trimmed by 6 bases and the J gene end by 2 bases; junction bases not matched to a gene: 5. This CDR3 is built from 14 residues. Germline values: CDR1 ENHRY, CDR2 SYGVKD. The CDR3 loop reads CAIRQGRYTDTQYF. DNA for the CDR3: TGTGCCATCAGACAGGGGAGATACACAGATACGCAGTATTTT.

This clonotype appeared once. The chain joins TRBV30 to TRBJ1-2; D uncertain. V lost 2 bases and J 5 bases, leaving 15 bases between the germline ends. This CDR3 comprises 14 residues. CDR1 is GTSNPN, CDR2 SVGIG, per germline (reference sequence). The CDR3 bases are TGTGCCTGGAGTCAGGCACTGACTCTATATGGCTACACCTTC. It is translated as CAWSQALTLYGYTF.

This chain joins TRBV5-1 and TRBJ2-1; TRBD1 aligns across 7 bases. This CDR3 comprises 15 residues. V shed 4 bases and J 4 bases; nucleotides not matched to a gene: 8. Germline values: CDR1 SGHRS, CDR2 YFSETQ. CDR3 bases: TGCGCCAGCAGCCTTAACAGGGGTGAATACAATGAGCAGTTCTTC. The encoded protein is CASSLNRGEYNEQFF.

This clonotype has a single count. The rearrangement joins TRBV30 to TRBJ2-3, with D hard to call. V was pared by 1 base and J by 1 base, with 12 bases between. This CDR3 has 15 residues. CDR1 and CDR2 from the germline V gene are GTSNPN and SVGIG (reference sequence). CDR3 sequence reads: CAWSAPLSRTDTQYF. CDR3 nucleotide sequence: TGTGCCTGGAGTGCACCCTTAAGCCGCACAGATACGCAGTATTTT.

This sequence joins TRBV13 and TRBJ2-3; D tentatively fits TRBD1 or TRBD2 (6 bases each). Trimming left V 7 bases short and J 3 bases short, with 11 bases between. Germline V gives CDR1 PRHDT, CDR2 FYEKMQ (reference sequence). CDR3 length: 13 residues. DNA for the CDR3: TGTGCCAGCATCGGGGGCGCAACAGATACGCAGTATTTT. This codes for CASIGGATDTQYF.

The CDR3 spells CASSLYGGGYEQYF. CDR3 DNA sequence: TGTGCCAGCAGTTTATACGGGGGAGGCTACGAGCAGTACTTC. The V call is TRBV27, the J call TRBJ2-7; possible D gene TRBD2, 6 bases. Germline lookup yields CDR1 MNHEY and CDR2 SMNVEV (reference sequence). The V end was cut by 1 base, the J end by 3 bases, with 10 bases between. This CDR3 spans 14 amino acids.